This T cell receptor beta chain comes out of a study of vaccination and CD4 T cells after COVID-19 (dated by TCRdb to 2022 to 2024). Broadly, across the study: Every convalescent patient had a positive nasal swab PCR test for SARS-CoV-2, with mild disease in nine or ten patients and severe disease in one. In control cultures, a CEFX viral epitope pool was used as positive control, an HIV-1 Nef peptide pool was used as negative control, or no peptide was added. Two doses of either the Pfizer-BioNTech BNT162b2 vaccine (n=8) or the Moderna mRNA-1273 vaccine (n=2) were administered to participants. For stimulating the cultures, overlapping spike peptide pools were used, derived from SARS-CoV-2 as well as from the common cold coronaviruses HCoV-NL63, HCoV-OC43 and HCoV-229E. Post-COVID blood samples were collected from convalescent patients a median of roughly 100 days after diagnosis, with a range of roughly 35 to 161 days. In approximately eleven COVID-19 convalescent patients and several infection-naive healthy vaccine recipients, the spike-specific CD4+ TCR repertoire before mRNA vaccination was compared with the repertoire after mRNA vaccination. The time from the second vaccine dose to post-vaccine blood sampling had a median of roughly 72 days and ranged from about 14 to 250 days. The convalescent cohort included six males and four females, with two Hispanic individuals, seven Caucasians, two Asians and one multiracial person. What the research found in general, with its limitations: In convalescent patients, a median 86.3% of post-vaccine SARS-CoV-2-reactive clones were detected only after vaccination, and vaccine-specific priming was suggested by this finding. Nearly all vaccine-specific clones in convalescent patients (304 of 307) were mono-reactive for SARS-CoV-2 spike rather than cross-reactive with common cold coronaviruses. Although the median number of SARS-CoV-2-reactive clonotypes went up from roughly 19 after infection to some 37 after vaccination, the increase was not significant. The number of convalescent patients in the study was relatively small, and the study did not examine early timepoints following natural infection.

The protocol used for the library was PCR. At the Johns Hopkins FTIC core, DNA from the cultured CD4+ T cells underwent TCR sequencing with the Oncomine TCR Beta short-read assay. The QIAamp micro DNA kit was used to extract genomic DNA from the cultured CD4+ T cells. Oncomine TCR Beta libraries made from cultured CD4+ T cells were pooled using unique dual indexes and sequenced on an Illumina iSeq 100. As for the original processing: Non-productive sequences were removed, and CDR3s that did not start with C, did not end with F or W, or were shorter than 7 amino acids were discarded. The MANAFEST web application was used to identify antigen-specific clonotypes by comparing peptide-stimulated wells against reference wells and other culture wells. An FDR below 0.05, an odds ratio above 5, and a productive frequency above 0.1% in at least two of three replicate wells were required for clones to be considered positive. Clonotypes that were significantly expanded in both SARS-CoV-2 spike wells and at least one common cold coronavirus spike condition were defined as cross-reactive. CDR3 homology was assessed with Levenshtein distances (stringdist) and unrooted phylogenetic trees (ape) in R version 3.6.1. The public reads were reanalyzed by TCRdb: fastp trimming at Q25, MiXCR alignment, in-frame beta chains only. Each entry is one CDR3 protein sequence, shown with its most common DNA and genes. The authors' filters were not applied to this entry. The sample yields about 25,000 distinct CDR3 sequences; around 45% were counted once. 5% to 6.5% of the sample is taken by the ten largest.

The label giving this sample's treatment or condition can be read as: roughly 11-day PBMC culture with coronavirus spike peptide pools or control peptides (ViraFEST assay). The study used the ViraFEST assay, which expanded antigen-specific T cells with peptide pools and then identified expanded clonotypes by TCR sequencing. The convalescent patients' positive SARS-CoV-2 PCR tests were from March to December 2020, which was before the Alpha, Beta and Delta variants emerged in the United States. Approximately 2.1 million PBMCs per well were cultured in IMDM with roughly 5.5% human AB serum and about 9.2 IU/ml IL-2, plus 10 ug/ml peptide pools. Half of the culture medium was replaced with fresh IL-2-containing medium on days 3 and 7. After 10 to 11 days of culture, CD4+ T cells were isolated by negative selection with the EasySep CD4+ T cell isolation kit. Ficoll-Paque Plus gradient centrifugation was used to isolate PBMCs from whole blood, and the isolated PBMCs were then either used fresh or cryopreserved at -140C. Triplicate wells were generally used for each culture condition.

The germline V gene sets CDR1 to MNHEY and CDR2 to SVGEGT. The V and J ends are trimmed by 0 bases and 7 bases, leaving 12 bases between them. Inclusive of the bounding cysteine and phenylalanine, the CDR3 is 15 residues long. Only CDR3 DNA remains: 45 bases, in frame from the first base. Remarks on this clonotype: The clone's antigen remains unknown. No much larger clone exists at a distance of one base, and base qualities are not known.

This sequence uses TRBV6-2 or TRBV6-3 and TRBJ2-2; TRBD2 might be the D gene, on 5 matching bases. The sequence came from a human donor who had recovered from COVID-19. The material sequenced was CD4+ T cells from blood, cultured in vitro. The sequenced DNA is TGTGCCAGCAGTTACTCGGCGGGTTCGGGCGGGGAGCTGTTTTTT. This sequence encodes CASSYSAGSGGELFF.